The next 2 T cell receptor beta chains were all read from a single sample in a study of CD8 T cells in ankylosing spondylitis. These receptors have no identified antigens. Study outcomes and limitations: Blood from ankylosing spondylitis patients appeared to carry a characteristic roughly 8-variant TCR beta motif.

TCRdb processed the 5' RACE reads anew with MiXCR; each CDR3 protein has one entry. The table shows about 90,000 distinct CDR3 sequences, with about 9% occurring only once. Sequences were obtained from blood, either unsorted or a sorted T cell fraction (not recorded which). The receptors were gathered from a male donor with ankylosing spondylitis.

This clonotype was seen a handful of times. The chain uses TRBV3-1 and TRBJ1-2; TRBD1 aligns across 7 bases. CDR1 and CDR2 (germline): LGHDT, YNNKEL (reference sequence). The V segment lost 1 base and the J segment 8 bases; nucleotides outside the gene matches: 7. This CDR3 has 14 amino acids. The CDR3 reads CASSQGEDRRGYTF. As DNA, the CDR3 is TGTGCCAGCAGCCAAGGAGAGGACAGGCGGGGCTACACCTTC.

This sequence joins TRBV6-5 and TRBJ2-7, with 8 bases that match TRBD1. This CDR3 has 14 amino acids. The germline V gene has CDR1 MNHEY and CDR2 SVGAGI. Unmatched junction bases numbered 4, after V lost 4 bases and J lost 2 bases. In DNA, the CDR3 is TGTGCCAGCAGTTTGGGACAGGAGACCTACGAGCAGTACTTC. Translating gives CASSLGQETYEQYF.